These 26 T cell receptor beta chains were sequenced from one sample in a study of beta chain features in type 1 diabetes. The isolated RNA, all of it, was reverse transcribed, so expressed TCRB transcripts were what got sequenced. This table comes from immunoSEQ multiplex PCR, and its TCRdb copy is limited to in-frame clones, with some not included. The data contain fewer than 900,000 clones, 17% of them singletons. The sequenced material came from naive CD4+ T cells from blood. The receptors stem from a woman aged 18-29 years in good health.

This clone was observed a handful of times. This rearrangement joins TRBV19 to TRBJ2-6; D is undetermined. CDR3 length: 15 residues. Looked up from germline, CDR1 is LNHDA and CDR2 is SQIVND (reference sequence). Trimming removed 3 bases at V and 0 bases at J, with 6 bases between. Here the CDR3 DNA reads TGTGCCAGTAGTATCACGAGCTCTGGGGCCAACGTCCTGACTTTC. Residues: CASSITSSGANVLTF.

The chain combines TRBV28 with TRBJ1-1, with a tentative D call TRBD1 (5 bases). The CDR3 is 21 amino acids. Trimming stripped 6 bases from V and 0 bases from J, with 32 bases between. Germline assignment: CDR1 MDHEN and CDR2 SYDVKM. The CDR3 nucleotides read TGTGCCAGCAGCCTATGGCAGGGTTGGATCCCAGGGCATCGTATGAACACTGAAGCTTTCTTT. This codes for CASSLWQGWIPGHRMNTEAFF.

The chain couples TRBV12-5 to TRBJ2-2; maybe TRBD2 (5 bases). This CDR3 comprises 16 residues. Looked up from germline, CDR1 is LGHNT and CDR2 is FRNRAP. Trimming removed 1 base from V and 3 bases from J, with 12 bases in between. CDR3 bases: TGTGCTAGTGGTTTGGATCCCGGAGGTTACACCGGGGAGCTGTTTTTT. This gives the protein CASGLDPGGYTGELFF. Full variable domain (rest looked up from reference TRBV12-5 and TRBJ2-2): DARVTQTPRHKVTEMGQEVTMRCQPILGHNTVFWYRQTMMQGLELLAYFRNRAPLDDSGMPKDRFSAEMPDATLATLKIQPSEPRDSAVYFCASGLDPGGYTGELFFGEGSRLTVL.

This chain links TRBV29-1 with TRBJ2-1; 7 nucleotides agree with TRBD2. Looked up from germline, CDR1 is SQVTM and CDR2 is ANQGSEA. Trimming removed 6 bases from V and 7 bases from J; junction bases left unmatched: 6. The CDR3 is made up of 12 amino acids. The DNA of the CDR3 is TGCAGCGTACCAAGCGGGACGAATGAGCAGTTCTTC. Translation gives CSVPSGTNEQFF.

The chain couples TRBV28 to TRBJ2-3; unclear D gene. The V end was cut by 2 bases, the J end by 2 bases, with 8 bases between. This CDR3 has 14 residues. Germline V gives CDR1 MDHEN, CDR2 SYDVKM. The CDR3, as DNA: TGTGCCAGCAGTTTAGGGGATCACACAGATACGCAGTATTTT. Translated: CASSLGDHTDTQYF. Variable domain in full (rest from reference TRBV28 and TRBJ2-3): DVKVTQSSRYLVKRTGEKVFLECVQDMDHENMFWYRQDPGLGLRLIYFSYDVKMKEKGDIPEGYSVSREKKERFSLILESASTNQTSMYLCASSLGDHTDTQYFGPGTRLTVL.

This clone was counted between two and nine times. The V call is TRBV19, the J call TRBJ2-2; a possible D gene is TRBD1 (6 bases). The germline V gene encodes CDR1 LNHDA and CDR2 SQIVND (reference sequence). V was trimmed by 5 bases and J by 6 bases, leaving 13 bases between them. The CDR3 runs 14 residues. This CDR3 reads CASSVNRVPGELFF. DNA for the CDR3: TGTGCCAGTAGTGTCAACAGGGTTCCCGGGGAGCTGTTTTTT.

This clone was seen a few times. The chain uses TRBV10-2 and TRBJ2-1; 8 nucleotides agree with TRBD2. The junction had 13 bases not matched to a gene; V was cut back by 6 bases and J by 9 bases. This CDR3 has 15 amino acids. Germline V CDR1 and CDR2: WSHSY, SAAADI. The CDR3 region has the DNA TGCGCCAGCAGACAGGGACTAGACAGGTATCGTGAGCAGTTCTTC. This encodes CASRQGLDRYREQFF.

This clone occurred a few times. This rearrangement joins TRBV18 to TRBJ2-1; 7 bases agree with TRBD2. CDR3 length: 18 residues. CDR1 and CDR2 (germline): KGHSH, LQKENI. Germline trimming cut 3 bases from V and 2 bases from J; bases unmatched to any gene: 13. The CDR3: CASSPLAVHTNTYNEQFF. In DNA, the CDR3 is TGTGCCAGCTCACCCCTAGCGGTCCACACAAACACCTACAATGAGCAGTTCTTC.

This clone turned up a few times. The chain is built from TRBV28 and TRBJ1-4, with D possibly matching TRBD1 (5 bases). The V gene's germline CDR1 is MDHEN and CDR2 SYDVKM. Trimming removed 5 bases at V and 5 bases at J, with 18 bases between. The CDR3 has 16 residues. The CDR3 spells CASSPYTQAVNEKLFF. The CDR3 DNA follows: TGTGCCAGCAGTCCATACACACAGGCTGTAAATGAAAAACTGTTTTTT. The entire variable domain, with the rest obtained from reference TRBV28 and TRBJ1-4, is as follows: DVKVTQSSRYLVKRTGEKVFLECVQDMDHENMFWYRQDPGLGLRLIYFSYDVKMKEKGDIPEGYSVSREKKERFSLILESASTNQTSMYLCASSPYTQAVNEKLFFGSGTQLSVL.

This clone has only a few counts. V and J are TRBV10-3 and TRBJ2-7; possibly TRBD2 for D (6 bases). Germline V gene sequence: CDR1 ENHRY, CDR2 SYGVKD. Trimming took off 4 bases at V and 0 bases at J, with 10 bases between the two ends. There are 14 residues in the CDR3. This CDR3 is CAISGGDGSYEQYF. CDR3 bases: TGTGCCATCAGTGGCGGGGATGGCTCCTACGAGCAGTACTTC.

This clone was recorded a few times. This rearrangement joins TRBV7-9 to TRBJ2-3, with 11 bases that match TRBD2. The CDR3 sequence is 18 residues long. In germline, CDR1 is SEHNR, CDR2 FQNEAQ (reference sequence). V gave up 4 bases and J gave up 5 bases; unmatched junction bases: 14. The DNA for the CDR3 is TGTGCCAGCAGCTCCCGGACTAGCGGGTCACTACGAGGAGATACGCAGTATTTT. This gives the protein CASSSRTSGSLRGDTQYF. The full variable domain, completed using reference TRBV7-9 and TRBJ2-3, is DTGVSQNPRHKITKRGQNVTFRCDPISEHNRLYWYRQTLGQGPEFLTYFQNEAQLEKSRLLSDRFSAERPKGSFSTLEIQRTEQGDSAMYLCASSSRTSGSLRGDTQYFGPGTRLTVL.

This clone was observed a handful of times. DNA for the CDR3: TGCAGCGTTCAAGGTCAGGGTGAGACCCAGTACTTC. Its translation is CSVQGQGETQYF. The chain has TRBV29-1 and TRBJ2-5; a possible D gene is TRBD1 (5 bases). This CDR3 is built from 12 residues. V lost 5 bases and J 5 bases, leaving 12 bases between the germline ends. The germline V gene encodes CDR1 SQVTM and CDR2 ANQGSEA.

Turning to this clone: The same CDR3 arises from other DNA sequences in this sample as well. This chain joins TRBV19 and TRBJ2-5; 7 nucleotides match TRBD2. Germline assignment: CDR1 LNHDA and CDR2 SQIVND (reference sequence). With V trimmed by 2 bases and J by 4 bases, 4 bases remained unmatched. This CDR3 region has 14 residues. CDR3 protein: CASSIPSGGETQYF. The CDR3 bases are TGTGCCAGTAGTATACCTAGCGGCGGAGAGACCCAGTACTTC.

V is TRBV6-5 and J is TRBJ1-2; D gene unclear. CDR3 length equals 14 residues. The V gene's germline CDR1 is MNHEY and CDR2 SVGAGI. Deletions cut 6 bases from V and 1 base from J, with 12 bases between. The CDR3: CASRKWGDNYGYTF. The DNA of the CDR3 is TGTGCCAGCAGGAAGTGGGGAGATAACTATGGCTACACCTTC.

This clone has a handful of counts. The chain joins TRBV7-2 to TRBJ2-3; TRBD2 aligns across 9 bases. CDR3 length: 19 residues. Germline CDR1 reads SGHTA; CDR2 reads FQGNSA. The ends lost 0 bases at V and 6 bases at J; junction bases unmatched: 16. CDR3 sequence reads: CASSLALSSGTIFVDTQYF. The DNA of the CDR3 is TGTGCCAGCAGCTTAGCGCTGTCTAGCGGGACGATTTTTGTGGATACGCAGTATTTT.

The sample holds many counts of this clone. The chain employs TRBV23-1 and TRBJ2-2, with 8 nucleotides matching TRBD2. TRBV23-1 is marked as an open reading frame, function uncertain. The CDR3 is 16 amino acids. V lost 2 bases, J lost 3 bases, and 5 bases stayed unmatched. The CDR3 spells CASSQTLAGYTGELFF. The CDR3 DNA reads as TGCGCCAGCAGTCAAACGCTAGCGGGTTACACCGGGGAGCTGTTTTTT.

This clone was counted a few times. The chain couples TRBV6-1 to TRBJ2-4; no clear D gene. CDR1 MNHNS and CDR2 SASEGT come from the germline V gene. V dropped 1 base and J dropped 5 bases, with 18 bases sitting between them. The CDR3 is 17 amino acids. The CDR3 bases are TGTGCCAGCAGTGAAGGCATCAACGGATTGAAACAAAACATTCAGTACTTC. Translating gives CASSEGINGLKQNIQYF.

The chain joins TRBV18 to TRBJ1-1; 9 bases are a match to TRBD1. Trimming removed 4 bases from V and 4 bases from J; junction bases left unmatched: 1. This CDR3 has 13 amino acids. Germline CDR1 and CDR2: KGHSH and LQKENI. The CDR3 sequence: CASSRGQGTEAFF. CDR3 bases: TGTGCCAGCTCACGGGGACAGGGCACTGAAGCTTTCTTT.

For the CDR3, the DNA is TGTGCCAGCGACCAAACCGGGACTAGCTGGATGGTTCGTACAGATACGCAGTATTTT. Amino acids: CASDQTGTSWMVRTDTQYF. The rearrangement uses TRBV7-2 and TRBJ2-3, with 9 bases fitting TRBD2. The CDR3 sequence is 19 residues long. J gave up 3 bases and V 8 bases, and 21 bases lay outside the gene matches. Germline V gene sequence: CDR1 SGHTA, CDR2 FQGNSA.

This clone was seen only a few times. This chain's CDR3 is CASSVVGVHPFSRTDTQYF. DNA of the CDR3: TGTGCCAGCAGCGTAGTAGGGGTGCACCCCTTTTCCCGCACAGATACGCAGTATTTT. The V gene is TRBV9, the J gene TRBJ2-3, with D possibly TRBD1 on 5 matching bases. The V and J ends lost 0 bases and 1 base respectively, with 21 bases between them. This CDR3 comprises 19 residues. CDR1 and CDR2 from the germline V gene are SGDLS and YYNGEE.

The genes are TRBV5-6 and TRBJ2-5; D unclear. V was clipped by 0 bases and J by 3 bases, with 9 bases between them. The CDR3 extends over 14 amino acids. CDR1 is SGHDT and CDR2 is YYEEEE in the germline V gene. The CDR3 loop reads CASSLGAGEETQYF. The CDR3 DNA reads TGTGCCAGCAGCTTGGGAGCAGGAGAAGAGACCCAGTACTTC.

This clone has a handful of counts. The gene calls are TRBV13 and TRBJ2-5, with TRBD2 identical over 7 bases. The trim removed 0 bases at V and 1 base at J, leaving 2 bases unmatched. CDR1 is PRHDT and CDR2 is FYEKMQ in the germline V gene (reference sequence). This CDR3 contains 15 residues. In DNA form, the CDR3 reads TGTGCCAGCAGCTTAGGTCCTAGCGGCCAAGAGACCCAGTACTTC. Protein: CASSLGPSGQETQYF.

The CDR3 spells CSVESKVFYNEQFF. CDR3 DNA: TGCAGCGTTGAGAGCAAAGTATTCTACAATGAGCAGTTCTTC. This chain uses TRBV29-1 with TRBJ2-1; D not resolved. This CDR3 is 14 amino acids long. In germline, CDR1 is SQVTM, CDR2 ANQGSEA. The germline V and J ends were trimmed by 3 bases and 3 bases, with 12 bases remaining between them.

A few counts support this clone. The chain links TRBV2 to TRBJ2-1; possible D gene TRBD1, 5 bases. CDR1 is SNHLY and CDR2 is FYNNEI in the germline V gene. The CDR3 sequence is 11 residues long. CDR3 residues: CATDSYNEQFF. CDR3 in DNA: TGTGCGACCGACAGCTACAATGAGCAGTTCTTC.

The rearrangement joins TRBV4-3 to TRBJ1-5; the match to TRBD1 covers 7 bases. J gave up 4 bases and V 0 bases, and 6 bases lay outside the gene matches. CDR3 length: 16 residues. CDR1 and CDR2 (germline): LGHNA, YSLEER. CDR3 amino acids: CASSQDPPGGNQPQHF. The CDR3 region has the DNA TGCGCCAGCAGCCAAGACCCCCCAGGGGGTAATCAGCCCCAGCATTTT.

Turning to this clone: Different DNA sequences within this sample yield the same CDR3. The chain joins TRBV20-1 to TRBJ2-7; no firm D call. Per the germline V gene, CDR1 is DFQATT and CDR2 is SNEGSKA (reference sequence). V gave up 3 bases and J gave up 4 bases, with 7 bases separating them. The CDR3 runs to 11 residues. The CDR3 protein is CSARHSYEQYF. The CDR3 DNA is TGCAGTGCTAGGCACAGTTACGAGCAGTACTTC.